The source of this T cell receptor beta chain is a study of low-dose radiotherapy and immunotherapy resistance in tumors. The time point denotes: before trial treatment. All of the donors were given nivolumab, ipilimumab, aspirin, low-dose cyclophosphamide and low-dose radiotherapy as part of RACIN, a single-arm trial. The CDR3 loop spans 12 amino acids. Germline V CDR1 and CDR2: SGHVS, FNYEAQ. The V and J ends lost 3 bases and 5 bases respectively, with 7 bases between them. Alpha- and beta-chain coverage of first-strand cDNA came from TRAV- and TRBV-specific primers. With a V-primer adapter and a constant-region primer, TCRs were amplified for roughly 20 PCR cycles. mRNA isolates were amplified via in vitro transcription. MiXCR, applied by TCRdb to the reads, yields one record per CDR3 protein. Of 60,000 to 90,000 distinct CDR3 sequences listed, roughly 31% are singletons.

The sequence came from a female donor with ovarian cancer. The material was PBMCs, obtained before treatment. The chain recombines TRBV7-6 with TRBJ2-5; D is unresolved. The CDR3 sequence: CASSLLRETQYF. DNA for the CDR3: TGTGCCAGCAGCTTGTTACGGGAGACCCAGTACTTC.